This T cell receptor (beta chain) was retrieved from a study of blood T cell repertoires in COVID-19. In the source study's methods: Reference gene primers were amplified, and this amplification served to estimate nucleated cell counts. Data came from immunoSEQ multiplex PCR; TCRdb stores just in-frame clones and leaves some out. Clone size and the V and J calls come from that table; the DNA yielded D and trimming. The table shows some 320,000 clones, with 89% occurring only once. The CDR3 has 13 amino acids. V was trimmed by 10 bases and J by 0 bases, leaving 10 bases between them. Germline V gene data show CDR1 as ENHRY and CDR2 as SYGVKD. The study recruited people aged about 18 to 89 years across roughly 25 US areas. Before they entered the study, exposed participants had met a COVID-19 case within 2 weeks.

This sequence joins TRBV10-3 and TRBJ1-5; D call uncertain. This clonotype was sampled from a woman aged 45 to 65 who had been exposed to COVID-19. Sequencing was done on a sample of PBMCs or T cells enriched from blood (not recorded which). The CDR3 sequence: CATSGYSNQPQHF. The CDR3 coding sequence is TGTGCCACCTCCGGTTATAGCAATCAGCCCCAGCATTTT.